This TCR beta chain was retrieved from a study of T cell repertoires in cytomegalovirus infection (dated by TCRdb to about 2019). General notes on the study: Recently identified HLA-C-restricted CMV epitopes, whose presentation resists viral immunomodulation, were targeted by peptide stimulations together with well-studied HLA-B-restricted epitopes. The HLA type of each donor mattered for the analysis, because public TCR beta signatures pointed to carriage of CMV infection along with the matching HLA type.

TCRdb names Illumina HiSeq 1500 as the instrument used. TCRdb reran the public reads through fastp at Q25 and MiXCR, keeping productive beta chains. Merged by CDR3 protein, the rows form single entries marked with the most common genes and DNA. The sample data list 650,000 to 900,000 distinct CDR3 sequences, and 30% to 35% of these were observed just once. The ten largest make up approximately 13% of the sample. The sample's treatment or condition label, decoded: in vitro stimulation with specific CMV peptide epitopes to enrich CMV-specific T cells. Overall study outcomes, separate from this receptor: The ex vivo response was dominated by HLA-C-restricted CMV-specific TCR beta clonotypes, which also provided the single most frequent clonotype in two of eight donors. Cumulative frequency of public TCR beta family members discriminated carriers of CMV infection plus the relevant HLA type in this cohort and an independent approximately 340-donor cohort.

Points on this clonotype: Its antigen target is currently unknown. No much larger clonotype is one base removed from it; base qualities were not supplied.

V and J are truncated by 1 base and 13 bases respectively, leaving an intervening sequence of 10 bases. CDR1 SGHDN and CDR2 FVKESK were looked up in the germline V gene. Inclusive of the bounding cysteine and phenylalanine, the CDR3 is 11 residues long. Just CDR3 DNA is preserved here, 33 bases in frame from base 1. The sequencing here drew on cultured CD8+ T cells from PBMCs, taken from culture after CMV antigen stimulation. This receptor was taken from a human donor in good health (CMV status not recorded). Some clones in this sample may be carry-over from other donors' samples. The rearranged chain carries TRBV14 and TRBJ2-5; tentative D gene TRBD1, with 5 bases matching. At the DNA level, the sequence is TGTGCCAGCAGCCAAGGGACAATTTGGTACTTC. It is translated as CASSQGTIWYF. Here the CDR3 is joined to the reference TRBV14 and TRBJ2-5 genes, and the full variable domain is: EAGVTQFPSHSVIEKGQTVTLRCDPISGHDNLYWYRRVMGKEIKFLLHFVKESKQDESGMPNNRFLAERTGGTYSTLKVQPAELEDSGVYFCASSQGTIWYFGPGTRLLVL.